Below, 7 T cell receptor beta chains from the same sample are listed, as sequenced in a study of blood T cell repertoires in COVID-19. TCRdb keeps only in-frame clones here, not all; method: immunoSEQ multiplex PCR. Here the sample spans fewer than 200,000 clones, around 82% being singletons. The sequenced material came from peripheral blood. The receptors derive from a woman aged 70-85 years who had recovered from COVID-19.

The J gene is TRBJ1-1, the V gene TRBV7-2; D gene unclear. V lost 5 bases to trimming and J lost 0 bases, with 10 bases between them. Per the germline V gene, CDR1 is SGHTA and CDR2 is FQGNSA. CDR3 length equals 14 residues. In DNA form, the CDR3 reads TGTGCCAGCAGCCCCGGAGCCATGAACACTGAAGCTTTCTTT. Translation gives CASSPGAMNTEAFF.

This clone was counted once. The chain has TRBV7-2 and TRBJ2-7; 10 bases line up with TRBD1. The ends lost 5 bases at V and 4 bases at J; junction bases unmatched: 8. The CDR3 is 15 amino acids. Germline V gene lookup returns CDR1 SGHTA and CDR2 FQGNSA. CDR3 DNA: TGTGCCAGCAGCACCCGGACAGGGGGAGGATACGAGCAGTACTTC. Translating gives CASSTRTGGGYEQYF.

The chain joins TRBV10-3 to TRBJ2-1; D perhaps matches TRBD2 (6 bases). Trimming left V 8 bases short and J 4 bases short, with 21 bases between. The CDR3 extends over 16 amino acids. From germline, CDR1 is ENHRY and CDR2 SYGVKD. The CDR3 reads CAISRRRTAGYNEQFF. CDR3 DNA: TGTGCCATCTCCCGTCGCCGGACGGCGGGATACAATGAGCAGTTCTTC.

V is TRBV5-1 and J is TRBJ2-5; maybe TRBD2 (6 bases). Germline-derived CDR1 and CDR2 are SGHRS and YFSETQ. Trimming took 0 bases from V and 4 from J, leaving 10 bases between them. This CDR3 comprises 14 residues. The CDR3 spells CASSLGTTPETQYF. The CDR3 DNA reads TGCGCCAGCAGCTTGGGGACTACCCCAGAGACCCAGTACTTC.

The CDR3 protein is CASSLRQGGFLVPLHF. In DNA, the CDR3 is TGTGCCAGCAGCCTACGACAGGGCGGTTTTTTAGTGCCCCTCCACTTT. The chain has TRBV5-5 and TRBJ1-6; 7 nucleotides match TRBD1. Germline CDR1 reads SGHKS; CDR2 reads YYEKEE (reference sequence). V was clipped by 4 bases and J by 13 bases; unmatched bases: 17. CDR3 length equals 16 residues.

The DNA for the CDR3 is TGTGCCAGCAGCCGGGCCCTCGGGACAGTCGACTGGTGGTACTTC. It translates to CASSRALGTVDWWYF. The V call is TRBV16, the J call TRBJ2-7; TRBD1 matches at 7 bases. CDR1 and CDR2 (germline): KGHSY, FQNENV. CDR3 size: 15 residues. J was trimmed by 12 bases and V by 4 bases; bases with no gene match: 18.

The chain recombines TRBV7-2 with TRBJ1-1, with D perhaps matching TRBD1 (6 bases). V lost 4 bases and J lost 5, with 11 bases in between. The CDR3 totals 13 residues. The germline V gene has CDR1 SGHTA and CDR2 FQGNSA. As DNA, the CDR3 is TGTGCCAGCAGCTCACAGGGTTCGACTGAAGCTTTCTTT. Encoded protein: CASSSQGSTEAFF.